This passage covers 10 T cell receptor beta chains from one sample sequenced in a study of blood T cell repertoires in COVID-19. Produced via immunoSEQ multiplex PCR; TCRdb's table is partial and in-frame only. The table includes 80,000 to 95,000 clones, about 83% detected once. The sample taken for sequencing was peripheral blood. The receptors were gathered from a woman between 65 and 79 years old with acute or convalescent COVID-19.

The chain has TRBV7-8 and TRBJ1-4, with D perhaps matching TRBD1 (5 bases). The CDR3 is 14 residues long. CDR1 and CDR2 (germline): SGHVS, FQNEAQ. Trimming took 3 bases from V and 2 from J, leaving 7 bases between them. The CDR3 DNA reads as TGTGCCAGCAGCTTCCGACAGACTAATGAAAAACTGTTTTTT. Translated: CASSFRQTNEKLFF.

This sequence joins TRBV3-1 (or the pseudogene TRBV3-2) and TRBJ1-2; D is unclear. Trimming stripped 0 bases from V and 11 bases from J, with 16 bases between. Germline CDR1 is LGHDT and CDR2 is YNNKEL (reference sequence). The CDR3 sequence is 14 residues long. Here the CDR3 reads CASSQDDRAPGYTF. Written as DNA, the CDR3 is TGTGCCAGCAGCCAAGATGATCGTGCGCCTGGTTACACCTTC.

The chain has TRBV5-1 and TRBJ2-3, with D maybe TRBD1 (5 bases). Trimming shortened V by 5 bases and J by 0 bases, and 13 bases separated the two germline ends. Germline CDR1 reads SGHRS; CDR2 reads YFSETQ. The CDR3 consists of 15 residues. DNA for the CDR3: TGCGCCAGCAGTTTAGGACAAGTAAGCACAGATACGCAGTATTTT. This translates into CASSLGQVSTDTQYF.

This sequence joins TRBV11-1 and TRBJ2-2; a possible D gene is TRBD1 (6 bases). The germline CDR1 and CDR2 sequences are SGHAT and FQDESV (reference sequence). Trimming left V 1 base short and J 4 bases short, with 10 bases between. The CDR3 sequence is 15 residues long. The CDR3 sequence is CASSLGTAFTGELFF. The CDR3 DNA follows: TGTGCCAGCAGCTTAGGGACAGCCTTCACCGGGGAGCTGTTTTTT. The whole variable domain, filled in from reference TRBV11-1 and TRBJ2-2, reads EAEVAQSPRYKITEKSQAVAFWCDPISGHATLYWYRQILGQGPELLVQFQDESVVDDSQLPKDRFSAERLKGVDSTLKIQPAELGDSAMYLCASSLGTAFTGELFFGEGSRLTVL.

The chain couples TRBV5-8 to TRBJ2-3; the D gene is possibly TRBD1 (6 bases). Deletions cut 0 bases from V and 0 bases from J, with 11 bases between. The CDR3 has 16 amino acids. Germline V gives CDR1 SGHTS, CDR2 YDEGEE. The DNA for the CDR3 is TGTGCCAGCAGCTTGGGGGCAGGGGATAGCACAGATACGCAGTATTTT. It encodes CASSLGAGDSTDTQYF.

This CDR3 reads CASSFRSRSGNTIYF. The CDR3 bases are TGTGCCAGTAGTTTCAGGTCCCGCTCTGGAAACACCATATATTTT. This sequence joins TRBV19 and TRBJ1-3, with D uncertain. This CDR3 contains 15 residues. Germline CDR1 reads LNHDA; CDR2 reads SQIVND (reference sequence). V was shortened by 5 bases and J by 0 bases, with 11 bases between the two germline ends.

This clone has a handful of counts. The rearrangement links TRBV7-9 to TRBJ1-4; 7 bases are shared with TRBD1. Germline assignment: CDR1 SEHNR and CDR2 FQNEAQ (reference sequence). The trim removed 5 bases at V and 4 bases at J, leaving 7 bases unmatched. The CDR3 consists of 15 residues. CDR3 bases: TGTGCCAGCAGCAGAGGGGGGACAGATAATGAAAAACTGTTTTTT. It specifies CASSRGGTDNEKLFF. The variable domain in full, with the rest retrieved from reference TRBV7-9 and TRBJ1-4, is DTGVSQNPRHKITKRGQNVTFRCDPISEHNRLYWYRQTLGQGPEFLTYFQNEAQLEKSRLLSDRFSAERPKGSFSTLEIQRTEQGDSAMYLCASSRGGTDNEKLFFGSGTQLSVL.

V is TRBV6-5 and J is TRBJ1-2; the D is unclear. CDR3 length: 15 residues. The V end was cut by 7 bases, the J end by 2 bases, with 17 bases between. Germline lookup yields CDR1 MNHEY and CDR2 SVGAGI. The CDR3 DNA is TGTGCCAGCAACCTGGGAGGTAGCCTAAACTATGGCTACACCTTC. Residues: CASNLGGSLNYGYTF.

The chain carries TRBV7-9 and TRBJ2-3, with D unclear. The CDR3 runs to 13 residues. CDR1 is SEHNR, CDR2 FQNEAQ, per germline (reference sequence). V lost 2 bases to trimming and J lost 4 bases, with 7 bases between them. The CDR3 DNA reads TGTGCCAGCAGCTTAAGACGGGCAGATACGCAGTATTTT. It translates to CASSLRRADTQYF. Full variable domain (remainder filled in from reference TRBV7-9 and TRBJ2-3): DTGVSQNPRHKITKRGQNVTFRCDPISEHNRLYWYRQTLGQGPEFLTYFQNEAQLEKSRLLSDRFSAERPKGSFSTLEIQRTEQGDSAMYLCASSLRRADTQYFGPGTRLTVL.

Here the CDR3 reads CATSPNRGGGTDTQYF. The CDR3 region has the DNA TGTGCCACCAGTCCCAATCGCGGGGGGGGGACAGATACGCAGTATTTT. The chain combines TRBV24-1 with TRBJ2-3, with 9 bases identical to TRBD2. Germline V CDR1 and CDR2: KGHDR, SFDVKD. After removal of 6 bases from V and 3 bases from J, the junction contained 9 bases not matched to a gene. The CDR3 length is 16 residues.